These 30 T cell receptor beta chains came from one sample sequenced in a study of blood T cell repertoires in COVID-19 (dated by TCRdb to 2018 to 2021). The library relied on the immunoSEQ multiplex PCR assay. Not all clones reach the TCRdb copy of this immuneACCESS table, which keeps in-frame sequences only. Checked studies attribute under half of the gap to unresolved V genes and leave the rest unexplained. Here the sample has 20,000 to 25,000 clones; 73% occur a single time. Roughly 20% of the sample lies in the top ten. The sample comprised peripheral blood. These receptors were obtained from a human donor in a cohort sampled during active or convalescent COVID-19.

V gene TRBV15 combines with J gene TRBJ1-2, with a weak D call TRBD1 (5 bases). This CDR3 has 14 residues. Trimming removed 5 bases at V and 4 bases at J, with 14 bases between. The germline V gene has CDR1 LNHNV and CDR2 YYDKDF (reference sequence). The CDR3 sequence is CATSYKSRGYGYTF. CDR3 bases: TGTGCCACCAGCTACAAGTCTAGGGGCTATGGCTACACCTTC.

This clone is labeled as medium-sized. The V and J genes are TRBV3-1 (or the pseudogene TRBV3-2) and TRBJ1-5, with D perhaps matching TRBD1 (6 bases). V was pared by 5 bases and J by 0 bases, with 11 bases between. Germline V lookup: CDR1 LGHDT, CDR2 YNNKEL (reference sequence). CDR3 length: 15 amino acids. This chain's CDR3 is CASSSTGYSNQPQHF. The CDR3, as DNA: TGTGCCAGCAGCTCGACAGGTTATAGCAATCAGCCCCAGCATTTT.

J is TRBJ1-5 and V is TRBV18; TRBD1 aligns across 7 bases. V was pared by 5 bases and J by 4 bases, with 2 bases of the junction left unmatched. This CDR3 has 13 amino acids. CDR1 and CDR2 (germline): KGHSH, LQKENI. The CDR3 DNA is TGTGCCAGCTCAGGGGACAGAAATCAGCCCCAGCATTTT. It codes for CASSGDRNQPQHF.

CDR3 sequence: CASSFPPGSFYGYTF. The CDR3 nucleotides are TGTGCCAGCAGTTTCCCCCCAGGCAGCTTCTATGGCTACACCTTC. The chain uses TRBV28 and TRBJ1-2, with D hard to call. Trimming took off 3 bases at V and 4 bases at J, with 15 bases between the two ends. The CDR3 spans 15 residues. Germline V lookup: CDR1 MDHEN, CDR2 SYDVKM.

The rearrangement uses TRBV7-6 and TRBJ2-1; 9 bases are a match to TRBD2. V was clipped by 2 bases and J by 6 bases; unmatched bases: 5. Looked up from germline, CDR1 is SGHVS and CDR2 is FNYEAQ. The CDR3 length is 15 residues. CDR3: CASSLKLAGSNEQFF. CDR3 nucleotides: TGTGCCAGCAGCTTAAAACTAGCGGGCAGCAATGAGCAGTTCTTC.

This chain links TRBV28 with TRBJ2-7, with D tentatively TRBD1 (6 bases). V was clipped by 2 bases and J by 2 bases, with 10 bases between them. Germline CDR1 and CDR2: MDHEN and SYDVKM. CDR3 size: 14 residues. CDR3: CASSLDRRAYEQYF. CDR3 nucleotides: TGTGCCAGCAGTTTAGACAGGAGAGCCTACGAGCAGTACTTC.

The gene calls are TRBV4-1 and TRBJ2-7, with 9 bases identical to TRBD1. In germline, CDR1 is MGHRA, CDR2 YSYEKL. The CDR3 is 18 residues long. With 4 bases clipped from V and 4 bases from J, the junction kept 17 bases outside the gene matches. CDR3: CASSPINPWTGDLYEQYF. CDR3 in DNA: TGCGCCAGCAGCCCAATAAACCCTTGGACAGGGGACTTATACGAGCAGTACTTC.

V is TRBV7-2 and J is TRBJ2-1; 12 nucleotides agree with TRBD2. Germline V gives CDR1 SGHTA, CDR2 FQGNSA. Trimming at V came to 0 bases and at J to 1 base, leaving 10 bases not matched to a gene. The CDR3 has 20 residues. The CDR3 nucleotides read TGTGCCAGCAGCTTAGCCAAGGGAATCACTAGCGGGAGGTCCTACAATGAGCAGTTCTTC. Translation: CASSLAKGITSGRSYNEQFF. Full variable domain (outside the CDR3, taken from reference TRBV7-2 and TRBJ2-1): GAGVSQSPSNKVTEKGKDVELRCDPISGHTALYWYRQSLGQGLEFLIYFQGNSAPDKSGLPSDRFSAERTGGSVSTLTIQRTQQEDSAVYLCASSLAKGITSGRSYNEQFFGPGTRLTVL.

The V call is TRBV14, the J call TRBJ2-7; TRBD2 might be the D (5 bases). The CDR3 is 14 residues long. Germline V lookup: CDR1 SGHDN, CDR2 FVKESK. V gave up 3 bases and J gave up 6 bases, with 15 bases separating them. DNA for the CDR3: TGTGCCAGCAGCCATACGAGGGCCGGCTCCGAGCAGTACTTC. Translated: CASSHTRAGSEQYF. Full variable domain (remainder filled in from reference TRBV14 and TRBJ2-7): EAGVTQFPSHSVIEKGQTVTLRCDPISGHDNLYWYRRVMGKEIKFLLHFVKESKQDESGMPNNRFLAERTGGTYSTLKVQPAELEDSGVYFCASSHTRAGSEQYFGPGTRLTVT.

The CDR3 reads CASSQSGTPSGANVLTF. CDR3 in DNA: TGCGCCAGCAGCCAAAGCGGGACTCCCTCTGGGGCCAACGTCCTGACTTTC. The chain employs TRBV4-1 and TRBJ2-6; 7 bases fit TRBD2. The CDR3 covers 17 residues. The germline CDR1 and CDR2 sequences are MGHRA and YSYEKL. V shed 2 bases and J 0 bases; nucleotides not matched to a gene: 4.

This clone appeared once. The chain has TRBV4-3 and TRBJ2-3; unclear D gene. Trimming stripped 0 bases from V and 4 bases from J, with 17 bases between. This CDR3 region has 17 residues. CDR1 is LGHNA, CDR2 YSLEER, per germline. CDR3 amino acids: CASSQDLLGFRADTQYF. In nucleotides, the CDR3 is TGCGCCAGCAGCCAAGATCTACTCGGTTTTAGAGCAGATACGCAGTATTTT.

The chain has TRBV29-1 and TRBJ2-1, with D uncertain. Trimming took off 4 bases at V and 7 bases at J, with 11 bases between the two ends. CDR3 size: 12 residues. Germline CDR1 reads SQVTM; CDR2 reads ANQGSEA. The CDR3 sequence is CSVAPPSNEQFF. DNA of the CDR3: TGCAGCGTTGCCCCCCCCAGTAATGAGCAGTTCTTC.

The sample holds a few counts of this clone. The chain's CDR3 is CAISEPTRTGHYGYTF. The CDR3 region has the DNA TGTGCCATCAGTGAGCCAACCAGGACAGGGCACTATGGCTACACCTTC. The chain recombines TRBV10-3 with TRBJ1-2; 8 nucleotides align to TRBD1. The V gene end was trimmed by 2 bases and the J gene end by 3 bases; junction bases not matched to a gene: 8. CDR3 size: 16 residues. CDR1 is ENHRY and CDR2 is SYGVKD in the germline V gene.

The chain employs TRBV7-2 and TRBJ2-6; possibly TRBD2 for D (6 bases). The CDR3 sequence is 16 residues long. The ends were cut back, 5 bases at V and 0 bases at J, with 11 bases in the middle. The V gene's germline CDR1 is SGHTA and CDR2 FQGNSA. The CDR3 DNA reads TGTGCCAGCAGCCCAAGGGGACTCTCTGGGGCCAACGTCCTGACTTTC. It translates to CASSPRGLSGANVLTF.

Concerning this clone itself: One end of the junction does not line up with germline, which may come from a read error. The chain joins TRBV5-1 to TRBJ2-5; D is perhaps TRBD2 (7 bases). Germline-derived CDR1 and CDR2 are SGHRS and YFSETQ. CDR3 length equals 16 residues. Here the CDR3 DNA reads TGTGCCAGCAGCCCCCTTGCGGGGGCCTTACAAGAGACCCAGTACTTC. It yields the protein CASSPLAGALQETQYF. Full variable domain (outside the CDR3, taken from reference TRBV5-1 and TRBJ2-5): KAGVTQTPRYLIKTRGQQVTLSCSPISGHRSVSWYQQTPGQGLQFLFEYFSETQRNKGNFPGRFSGRQFSNSRSEMNVSTLELGDSALYLCASSPLAGALQETQYFGPGTRLLVL.

The chain employs TRBV5-1 and TRBJ2-2; possibly TRBD2 for D (5 bases). Trimming removed 0 bases from V and 2 bases from J, with 11 bases in between. CDR1 and CDR2 (germline): SGHRS, YFSETQ. The CDR3 has 16 residues. In DNA, the CDR3 is TGCGCCAGCAGCTTGGCCCAGAGGGTAAACACCGGGGAGCTGTTTTTT. Protein product: CASSLAQRVNTGELFF.

This chain connects TRBV28 to TRBJ1-2, with D possibly matching TRBD1 (6 bases). With 3 bases removed from V and 2 bases from J, the gap between germline ends came to 10 bases. This CDR3 contains 14 residues. CDR1 is MDHEN, CDR2 SYDVKM, per germline. DNA of the CDR3: TGTGCCAGCAGTTTCCCACAGGGAAACTATGGCTACACCTTC. Protein product: CASSFPQGNYGYTF.

In the case of this clone: One end of the junction fails to match germline, which may point to a read error. This CDR3 is CASSPIMDRAELF. In DNA, the CDR3 is TGTGCCAGCTCACCAATTATGGACAGGGCGGAACTCTTC. This sequence joins TRBV18 and TRBJ2-1, with TRBD1 matching over 8 bases. The length of the CDR3 is 13 residues. Germline loops: CDR1 KGHSH, CDR2 LQKENI.

This rearrangement joins TRBV23-1 to TRBJ2-5, with 10 bases matching TRBD2. TRBV23-1 is annotated as an ORF whose role is uncertain. J lost 0 bases, V lost 3 bases, and 10 bases had no gene match. CDR3 length: 18 residues. CDR3 sequence reads: CASSHRASGSGDQETQYF. The DNA for the CDR3 is TGCGCCAGCAGTCACAGGGCTAGCGGGAGTGGGGACCAAGAGACCCAGTACTTC.

The V gene is TRBV6-2 or TRBV6-3, the J gene TRBJ1-5, with D possibly matching TRBD1 (6 bases). The CDR3 sequence is 13 residues long. Germline V gene data show CDR1 as MNHEY and CDR2 as SVGEGT. V shed 4 bases and J shed 7 bases, with 11 bases lying between them. CDR3 loop: CASSLQGGQPQHF. The CDR3 DNA sequence: TGTGCCAGCAGTTTACAGGGTGGACAGCCCCAGCATTTT.

This chain links TRBV28 with TRBJ2-1; TRBD1 might be the D (5 bases). Trimming pared 5 bases from V and 10 bases from J, leaving 18 bases between. In germline, CDR1 is MDHEN, CDR2 SYDVKM. The CDR3 sequence is 14 residues long. CDR3 sequence reads: CASSDRSRSREQFF. CDR3 in DNA: TGTGCCAGCAGTGACAGATCGAGATCCAGGGAGCAGTTCTTC. Variable domain in full (rest from reference TRBV28 and TRBJ2-1): DVKVTQSSRYLVKRTGEKVFLECVQDMDHENMFWYRQDPGLGLRLIYFSYDVKMKEKGDIPEGYSVSREKKERFSLILESASTNQTSMYLCASSDRSRSREQFFGPGTRLTVL.

This clone was counted between two and nine times. Other DNA sequences of this sample code for an identical CDR3. The CDR3 reads CASSYSQGGRNQPQHF. Here the CDR3 DNA reads TGTGCCAGCAGTTACTCACAGGGGGGACGGAATCAGCCCCAGCATTTT. This chain uses TRBV6-6 with TRBJ1-5; TRBD1 agrees at 8 bases. Germline CDR1 and CDR2: MNHNY and SVGAGI (reference sequence). The J segment lost 4 bases and the V segment lost 0 bases, leaving 5 bases of the junction unmatched. The CDR3 consists of 16 residues.

The chain is built from TRBV30 and TRBJ1-1, with 9 positions matching TRBD1. The germline V gene encodes CDR1 GTSNPN and CDR2 SVGIG (reference sequence). Germline trimming cut 4 bases from V and 3 bases from J; bases unmatched to any gene: 9. The CDR3 spans 15 residues. CDR3 sequence reads: CAWTWGDRVDTEAFF. The CDR3 DNA reads TGTGCCTGGACCTGGGGGGACAGGGTCGACACTGAAGCTTTCTTT.

This clone was seen just once. This chain links TRBV28 with TRBJ2-1, with a tentative D call TRBD2 (5 bases). The CDR3 covers 15 residues. Germline values: CDR1 MDHEN, CDR2 SYDVKM. The V end lost 3 bases, the J end lost 7 bases, and 16 bases lay between the germline ends. This CDR3 is CASSFPYVGVNEQFF. CDR3 in DNA: TGTGCCAGCAGTTTCCCCTACGTCGGGGTGAATGAGCAGTTCTTC.

This clone was found once. This rearrangement joins TRBV7-9 to TRBJ1-3; 7 nucleotides agree with TRBD1. The CDR3 has 14 amino acids. With 5 bases clipped from V and 5 bases from J, the junction kept 6 bases outside the gene matches. Germline V gives CDR1 SEHNR, CDR2 FQNEAQ (reference sequence). The CDR3 reads CASSRGTARNTIYF. DNA for the CDR3: TGTGCCAGCAGCCGTGGGACAGCAAGAAACACCATATATTTT. The whole variable domain, remainder taken from reference TRBV7-9 and TRBJ1-3, is DTGVSQNPRHKITKRGQNVTFRCDPISEHNRLYWYRQTLGQGPEFLTYFQNEAQLEKSRLLSDRFSAERPKGSFSTLEIQRTEQGDSAMYLCASSRGTARNTIYFGEGSWLTVV.

This clone was observed once. The V gene is TRBV6-5, the J gene TRBJ1-6; 9 nucleotides match TRBD1. With V trimmed by 4 bases and J by 4 bases, 5 bases remained unmatched. Per the germline V gene, CDR1 is MNHEY and CDR2 is SVGAGI. The CDR3 is 16 amino acids. CDR3: CASSSRTGVYNSPLHF. The CDR3 bases are TGTGCCAGCAGTTCCCGGACAGGGGTGTATAATTCACCCCTCCACTTT.

V and J are TRBV5-1 and TRBJ1-6; the D is unclear. The V gene lost 5 bases and the J gene lost 5 bases, with 11 bases spanning the gap. CDR3 size: 14 residues. CDR1 and CDR2 from the germline V gene are SGHRS and YFSETQ. The CDR3 spells CASRIPGDNSPLHF. As DNA, the CDR3 is TGCGCCAGCAGGATTCCAGGCGATAATTCACCCCTCCACTTT.

The CDR3 loop reads CASSGTSGMTDTQYF. CDR3 DNA sequence: TGCGCCAGCAGTGGGACTAGCGGGATGACAGATACGCAGTATTTT. This sequence joins TRBV10-2 and TRBJ2-3; TRBD2 matches 12 bases. There are 15 residues in the CDR3. V lost 4 bases, J lost 3 bases, and 2 bases stayed unmatched. CDR1 is WSHSY and CDR2 is SAAADI in the germline V gene.

This clone was detected many times. The J gene is TRBJ2-6, the V gene TRBV29-1; 7 bases align to TRBD1. Looked up from germline, CDR1 is SQVTM and CDR2 is ANQGSEA. The CDR3 has 18 residues. After removal of 2 bases from V and 0 bases from J, the junction contained 10 bases not matched to a gene. In nucleotides, the CDR3 is TGCAGCGTTGAAACGGGACAGCACTCCCGCTCTGGGGCCAACGTCCTGACTTTC. Translating it yields CSVETGQHSRSGANVLTF.

The J gene is TRBJ2-5, the V gene TRBV19; 7 bases line up with TRBD1. This CDR3 spans 15 amino acids. Unmatched junction bases numbered 8, after V lost 5 bases and J lost 2 bases. Germline V gene lookup returns CDR1 LNHDA and CDR2 SQIVND (reference sequence). The CDR3 spells CASSRQGKGQETQYF. The CDR3 region has the DNA TGTGCCAGTAGTCGACAGGGAAAGGGACAAGAGACCCAGTACTTC.